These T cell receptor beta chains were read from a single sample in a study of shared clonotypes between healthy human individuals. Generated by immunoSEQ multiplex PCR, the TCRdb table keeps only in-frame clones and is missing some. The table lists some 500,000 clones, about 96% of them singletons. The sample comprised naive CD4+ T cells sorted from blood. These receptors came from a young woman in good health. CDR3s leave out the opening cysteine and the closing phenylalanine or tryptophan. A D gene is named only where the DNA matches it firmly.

ASSQEWGSTEAF | TRBV4-2 | .
ATKVGEQY | TRBV10-3 | .
ASSPPGVGLRAYEQF | TRBV19 | .
SVVRAGGPYEQY | TRBV29-1 | TRBD2
ASSLGTPSYNEQF | TRBV27 | .
ASSLGTANYGYT | TRBV11-2 | .
ASSLKLVDEQF | TRBV27 | .
ASSLASSGRGNEQY | TRBV7-2 | TRBD2
ASSPPVQEGEKLF | TRBV7-8 | .
ASSGQGRSQPQH | TRBV2 | TRBD1
ASSSRGVTGANVLT | TRBV19 | .
ASSARRNQPQH | TRBV2 | .
ASSFSGSGGALADTQY | TRBV11-2 | TRBD2
ASSFSGGLTDTQY | TRBV5-1 | TRBD1
ASRGEDKTQY | TRBV28 | .
ASSLLTGGTQY | TRBV7-9 | TRBD1
AWSVWDGAEAF | TRBV30 | .
ASSQSGQGLGELF | TRBV16 | TRBD1
ASSQDSRGQGISYEQY | TRBV4-2 | TRBD1
ASSSGQIPQGGYT | TRBV11-2 | .
ASSPGMGGYEQY | TRBV11-2 | .
ASSLMEGAGTEAF | TRBV4-2 | TRBD1
ASSALWGSYEQY | TRBV6-1 | .
ASSPPGLVGYEQY | TRBV18 | TRBD2
ASSRTGTPQF | TRBV7-2 | .
ASSESGQTEAF | TRBV6-1 | .
ASSMGTSYEQY | TRBV5-1 | TRBD2
ASSLEVLGLSNQPQH | TRBV5-8 | .
ASSLYGRSYEQY | TRBV5-1 | .
ASSSDTDTQY | TRBV28 | .
ASSFYRGMNTEAF | TRBV7-2 | TRBD1
ASSLYGTANIGGETQY | TRBV7-9 | .
ASSLEGWETQY | TRBV5-1 | .
AFDRVRNYGYT | TRBV30 | TRBD1
ASSEGKNRVNYGYT | TRBV6-1 | .
ASSLDGTGGELF | TRBV7-9 | TRBD1
ACTSGSISDTQY | TRBV30 | TRBD2
SVVNWGSVTEAF | TRBV29-1 | .
ASSAGSSYEQY | TRBV18 | .
ASSLSGRAVAKNIQY | TRBV18 | TRBD2
SVGTGGVVSTDTQY | TRBV29-1 | TRBD1
ASSQGLQNTEAF | TRBV18 | .
ASSILAGEGAQY | TRBV19 | TRBD2
ASSETVFADTQY | TRBV6-1 | .
ASSPASEDEQF | TRBV18 | .
ASSLGASGSTDTQY | TRBV5-1 | TRBD2
ASSFPSGSYTGELF | TRBV5-4 | TRBD2
ASSPGQYEQY | TRBV18 | .
ASSPWDGSQETQY | TRBV5-8 | .
ASTSRAAGNTIY | TRBV5-6 | .
AWSLRGQKTGNTIY | TRBV30 | .
ASTTMERWSYEQY | TRBV28 | .
ASRGPGLQNTGELF | TRBV28 | .
ASSPPGRRLGEQY | TRBV11-2 | .
ASSSLTSGRANEQF | TRBV19 | TRBD2
ASSLVGSTDTQY | TRBV11-2 | .
ASNSWTPFFSAGELF | TRBV28 | .
ASKATGMNTEAF | TRBV27 | TRBD1
ASSLSWSIDTQY | TRBV27 | .
ASSVDRGLYTEAF | TRBV6-4 | TRBD1